The rows below give T cell receptor beta chains drawn from one sample of a study of blood T cell repertoires in COVID-19. TCRdb's copy holds only in-frame clones and misses some; the assay was immunoSEQ multiplex PCR. The table has 100,000 to 110,000 clones, around four fifths seen once. The sample comprised peripheral blood. These receptor sequences come from a man between 65 and 85 years old with active or convalescent COVID-19. CDR3s include the opening cysteine and the closing phenylalanine or tryptophan. Each record gives: V gene, CDR3 protein.

v_call: TRBV10-3; cdr3_aa: CAISRDQGSAGYTF
v_call: TRBV4-3; cdr3_aa: CASSQVRTGGPLSEQFF
v_call: TRBV11-2; cdr3_aa: CASSLARLAGAQNEQFF
v_call: TRBV5-1; cdr3_aa: CASSPADSIAGGPNIQYF
v_call: TRBV27; cdr3_aa: CASSYTGAAEAFF
v_call: TRBV5-6; cdr3_aa: CASRTSGRGELFF
v_call: TRBV12-2; cdr3_aa: CASRLEGGQGHSNQPQHF
v_call: TRBV28; cdr3_aa: CASSPRQGIAMDQPQHF
v_call: TRBV19; cdr3_aa: CASTLWDRAPSGANVLTF
v_call: TRBV5-1; cdr3_aa: CASSWDREVGGYTF
v_call: TRBV3-1/TRBV3-2; cdr3_aa: CASSHGQGSGELFF
v_call: TRBV27; cdr3_aa: CASSFGFSETQYF
v_call: TRBV7-9; cdr3_aa: CASSRSLSGTGVGTEAFF
v_call: TRBV5-5; cdr3_aa: CASSLSGGLTEKLFF
v_call: TRBV3-1/TRBV3-2; cdr3_aa: CASSPRGERYGYTF
v_call: TRBV6-5; cdr3_aa: CASSWTGVEKLFF
v_call: TRBV5-4; cdr3_aa: CASSVAGTGRNTIYF
v_call: TRBV29-1; cdr3_aa: CSAGTVSYNEQFF
v_call: TRBV7-8; cdr3_aa: CASRRRATGELFF
v_call: TRBV29-1; cdr3_aa: CSVEGRDYGYTF
v_call: TRBV11-3; cdr3_aa: CASSLTENTEAFF
v_call: TRBV20-1; cdr3_aa: CSALGPGEQYF
v_call: TRBV20-1; cdr3_aa: CSGEGTDTQYF
v_call: TRBV2; cdr3_aa: CASSERTSSNQPQHF
v_call: TRBV28; cdr3_aa: CASSLLGGGAGVYEQYF
v_call: TRBV15; cdr3_aa: CATSRDLGGSGNQPQHF
v_call: TRBV6-5; cdr3_aa: CASSSTGDGNEQYF
v_call: TRBV2; cdr3_aa: CASSVTGGSGELFF
v_call: TRBV7-2; cdr3_aa: CAATTGQTNYGYTF
v_call: TRBV6-4; cdr3_aa: CASRETGQTAEAFF